A selection of T cell receptor beta chains follows, all from one sample in a study of blood T cells in healthy people across ages. Using its own MiXCR run on the 5' RACE reads, TCRdb lists one record per CDR3 protein. Found here are about 380,000 distinct CDR3 sequences, roughly half of them singletons; the top ten hold around 53%. Material: blood. Every receptor here comes from a man in his fifties or sixties in good health. The CDR3 runs from the conserved cysteine through the conserved F or W. D genes are given only for firm matches. Size tells how often a clone was seen (once, few, many) or the class of an expanded clone, and some rows leave it out.

d_gene: TRBD2; abundance: .; v_gene: TRBV12-3/TRBV12-4; j_gene: TRBJ2-5; CDR3nt: TGTGCCAGCAGGGCCTCGACTAGCGGGAGAGGGGCAGAGACCCAGTACTTC; CDR3aa: CASRASTSGRGAETQYF
d_gene: .; abundance: .; v_gene: TRBV4-2; j_gene: TRBJ1-1; CDR3nt: TGTGCCAGCAGCTTGTACTCCGGGGGGAACACTGAAGCTTTCTTT; CDR3aa: CASSLYSGGNTEAFF
d_gene: .; abundance: few; v_gene: TRBV5-1; j_gene: TRBJ2-7; CDR3nt: TGCGCCAGCAGCTCCGGGACGGTAGCCTACGAGCAGTACTTC; CDR3aa: CASSSGTVAYEQYF
d_gene: .; abundance: .; v_gene: TRBV20-1; j_gene: TRBJ2-3; CDR3nt: TGCAGTGCCCCGCATGAAGGGAAGAAGCCAGATACGCAGTATTTT; CDR3aa: CSAPHEGKKPDTQYF
d_gene: .; abundance: once; v_gene: TRBV12-3/TRBV12-4; j_gene: TRBJ2-7; CDR3nt: TGTGCCAGCAGTGTAGCGGTGGGGGGCGACGAGCAGTACTTC; CDR3aa: CASSVAVGGDEQYF
d_gene: TRBD2; abundance: .; v_gene: TRBV20-1; j_gene: TRBJ2-3; CDR3nt: TGCAGTGCACCACTAGCGGGGTCCCCAGATACGCAGTATTTT; CDR3aa: CSAPLAGSPDTQYF
d_gene: .; abundance: .; v_gene: TRBV7-8; j_gene: TRBJ2-7; CDR3nt: TGTGCCAGCAGCTTAGCTTTGGGGGAGATCTACGAGCAGTACTTC; CDR3aa: CASSLALGEIYEQYF
d_gene: .; abundance: .; v_gene: TRBV30; j_gene: TRBJ2-7; CDR3nt: TGTGCCTGGAGCTCCGCTCCTGGCGAGCAGTACTTC; CDR3aa: CAWSSAPGEQYF
d_gene: .; abundance: few; v_gene: TRBV12-3/TRBV12-4; j_gene: TRBJ2-1; CDR3nt: TGTGCCATCAGTAGTTACAATGAGCAGTTCTTC; CDR3aa: CAISSYNEQFF
d_gene: .; abundance: once; v_gene: TRBV10-3; j_gene: TRBJ2-1; CDR3nt: TGTGCCATCAGTTCAGCGGTAGGGAGAGAGACCCAGTTCTTC; CDR3aa: CAISSAVGRETQFF